A selection of T cell receptor beta chains follows, all from one sample in a study of blood T cell repertoires in COVID-19. Assay: immunoSEQ multiplex PCR; the TCRdb copy retains only in-frame clones and omits some. The table records about 370,000 clones, more than 70% of them present only once. The sequenced sample consisted of peripheral blood. Source of these receptors: a woman in her thirties with COVID-19, enrolled during active disease. CDR3s include the opening cysteine and the closing phenylalanine or tryptophan. A D gene is named only where the DNA matches it firmly. Where a row states a size, it is once, few, many or the class of an expanded clone; other rows omit it.

v_call	j_call	clone_size	d_call	cdr3_length	cdr3_nt	cdr3_aa
TRBV11-2	TRBJ2-1	NA	TRBD2	14	TGTGCCAGCAGCTTAAGCGGGGGGAACAATGAGCAGTTCTTC	CASSLSGGNNEQFF
TRBV7-9	TRBJ1-2	NA	NA	16	TGTGCCAGCAGCCTTGGCTTTAACAGACCTGACTATGGCTACACCTTC	CASSLGFNRPDYGYTF
TRBV18	TRBJ1-1	NA	NA	14	TGTGCCAGCTCACCATCGGGAAAGGGATCTGAAGCTTTCTTT	CASSPSGKGSEAFF
TRBV29-1	TRBJ2-3	NA	TRBD2	17	TGCAGCGTTGAAGATCAGCAGGGCGGGGGGGACACAGATACGCAGTATTTT	CSVEDQQGGGDTDTQYF
TRBV5-6	TRBJ1-1	NA	NA	13	TGTGCCAGCAGCTTTCGGGAGAACACTGAAGCTTTCTTT	CASSFRENTEAFF
TRBV11-2	TRBJ2-1	NA	TRBD2	17	TGTGCCAGCAGCTTAGGCCCTAGCGGGCCTTCCTACAATGAGCAGTTCTTC	CASSLGPSGPSYNEQFF
TRBV28	TRBJ2-1	NA	NA	16	TGTGCCAGCAGTTTATGGGCCCGGAGGGCCTACAATGAGCAGTTCTTC	CASSLWARRAYNEQFF
TRBV28	TRBJ1-2	once	NA	14	TGTGCCAGCACCCGCCAGTGGGGGGACTATGGCTACACCTTC	CASTRQWGDYGYTF
TRBV6-5	TRBJ1-1	few	TRBD1	11	TGTGCCAGCAGTCGGGACAGTGAAGCTTTCTTT	CASSRDSEAFF
TRBV11-3	TRBJ1-1	few	TRBD1	13	TGTGCCAGCAGCCCAGGGGGTCGAACTGAAGCTTTCTTT	CASSPGGRTEAFF
TRBV5-1	TRBJ2-2	NA	TRBD2	15	TGCGCCAGCCGATACGCGGGAGGAGGCACCGGGGAGCTGTTTTTT	CASRYAGGGTGELFF
TRBV12-3/TRBV12-4	TRBJ1-2	NA	NA	12	TGTGCCAGCAGTCTGACAAACCTTGGCTACACCTTC	CASSLTNLGYTF
TRBV4-1	TRBJ2-4	NA	TRBD1	13	TGCGCCAGCAGCCGGGGGCAGGGGGACATTCAGTACTTC	CASSRGQGDIQYF
TRBV28	TRBJ1-5	NA	TRBD1	17	TGTGCCAGCAGATGGGCAGCACAGGGGGCGCGCAATCAGCCCCAGCATTTT	CASRWAAQGARNQPQHF
TRBV27	TRBJ1-5	NA	NA	14	TGTGCCAGCAGTTTTGAGGGGGAAAATCAGCCCCAGCATTTT	CASSFEGENQPQHF
TRBV15	TRBJ2-3	NA	NA	13	TGTGCCACCAAACGACCGGGGACAGATACGCAGTATTTT	CATKRPGTDTQYF
TRBV27	TRBJ1-1	NA	NA	13	TGTGCCAGCAGTGCCCGGACAGCTTCTGAAGCTTTCTTT	CASSARTASEAFF
TRBV4-3	TRBJ1-6	NA	NA	17	TGCGCCAGCAGCCAGAGGAGGGGGGGCTCCTATAATTCACCCCTCCACTTT	CASSQRRGGSYNSPLHF
TRBV5-1	TRBJ2-7	NA	TRBD2	14	TGCGCCAGCAGCTCGGGGCGGGGGGTCGACGAGCAGTACTTC	CASSSGRGVDEQYF
TRBV29-1	TRBJ2-3	NA	NA	13	TGCAGCGGGCAAGGGGGAGGCACAGATACGCAGTATTTT	CSGQGGGTDTQYF
TRBV7-9	TRBJ2-7	many	TRBD1	21	TGTGCCAGCACCCCCATCGGACCTATTGTGGGGACAGGGGGCGGTTCAAACGAGCAGTACTTC	CASTPIGPIVGTGGGSNEQYF
TRBV21-1	TRBJ2-4	NA	NA	15	TGTGCCAGCAGCAAAGTAAGGGGGCGCACCAACATTCAGTACTTC	CASSKVRGRTNIQYF
TRBV11-3	TRBJ2-1	NA	TRBD2	16	TGTGCCAGCAGCTTAATTAGCGGGCCTACCTACAATGAGCAGTTCTTC	CASSLISGPTYNEQFF
TRBV5-6	TRBJ2-2	NA	TRBD1	16	TGTGCCAGCAGCTCTCGGACAGGAGGCCCGTACGAGGAGCTGTTTTTT	CASSSRTGGPYEELFF
TRBV23-1	TRBJ1-4	NA	NA	17	TGCGCCAGCAATTTGCCTAGATGTCTGGGGCTTAGGGAAAAACTGTTTTTT	CASNLPRCLGLREKLFF
TRBV5-1	TRBJ2-3	NA	NA	14	TGCGCCAGCAGCTTGGTGCAGGGGACAGATACGCAGTATTTT	CASSLVQGTDTQYF
TRBV19	TRBJ2-1	NA	NA	14	TGTGCCAGTAGTATGGCGGGACCCTACAATGAGCAGTTCTTC	CASSMAGPYNEQFF